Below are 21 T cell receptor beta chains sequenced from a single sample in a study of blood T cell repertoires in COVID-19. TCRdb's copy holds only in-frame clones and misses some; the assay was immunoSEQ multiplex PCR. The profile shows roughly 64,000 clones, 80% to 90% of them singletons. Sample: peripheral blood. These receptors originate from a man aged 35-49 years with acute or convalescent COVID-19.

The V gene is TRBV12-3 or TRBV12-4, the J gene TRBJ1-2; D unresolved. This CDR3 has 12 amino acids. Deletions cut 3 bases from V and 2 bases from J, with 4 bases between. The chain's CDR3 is CASSFQNYGYTF. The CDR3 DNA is TGTGCCAGCAGTTTTCAGAACTATGGCTACACCTTC.

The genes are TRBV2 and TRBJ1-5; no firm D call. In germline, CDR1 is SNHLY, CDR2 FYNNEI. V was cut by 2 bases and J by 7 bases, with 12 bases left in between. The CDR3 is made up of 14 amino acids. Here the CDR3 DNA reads TGTGCCAGCAGTGAACGGGGTGGGTGGCAGCCCCAGCATTTT. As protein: CASSERGGWQPQHF.

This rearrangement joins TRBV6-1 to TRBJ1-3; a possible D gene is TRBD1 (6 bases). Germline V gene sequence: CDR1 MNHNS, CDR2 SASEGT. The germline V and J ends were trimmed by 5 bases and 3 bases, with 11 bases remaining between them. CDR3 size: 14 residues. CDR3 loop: CASSITGFGNTIYF. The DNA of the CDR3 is TGTGCCAGCAGTATAACAGGGTTTGGAAACACCATATATTTT.

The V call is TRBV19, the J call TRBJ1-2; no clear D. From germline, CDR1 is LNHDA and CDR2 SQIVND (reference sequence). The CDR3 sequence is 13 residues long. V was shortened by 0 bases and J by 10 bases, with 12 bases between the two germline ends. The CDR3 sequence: CASSIDPTRNYTF. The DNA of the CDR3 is TGTGCCAGTAGTATAGATCCCACGCGGAACTACACCTTC.

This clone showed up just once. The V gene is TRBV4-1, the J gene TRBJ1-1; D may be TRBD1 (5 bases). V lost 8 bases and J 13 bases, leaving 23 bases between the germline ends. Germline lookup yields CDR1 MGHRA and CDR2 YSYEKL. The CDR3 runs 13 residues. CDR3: CASGWRGSGSDFF. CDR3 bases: TGCGCCAGCGGTTGGCGAGGATCAGGGTCTGATTTCTTT.

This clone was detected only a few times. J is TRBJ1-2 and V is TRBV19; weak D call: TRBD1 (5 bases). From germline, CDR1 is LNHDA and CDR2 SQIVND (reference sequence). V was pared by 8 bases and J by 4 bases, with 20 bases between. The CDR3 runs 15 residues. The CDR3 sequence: CASGPSEGVTYGYTF. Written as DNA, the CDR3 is TGTGCCAGTGGACCCTCTGAAGGGGTGACCTATGGCTACACCTTC.

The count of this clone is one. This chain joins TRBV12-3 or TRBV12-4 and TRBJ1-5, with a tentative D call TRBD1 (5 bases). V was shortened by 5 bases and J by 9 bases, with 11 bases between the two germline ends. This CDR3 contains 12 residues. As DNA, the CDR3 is TGTGCCAGCAGTGCCCCACAGGCGCCCCAGCATTTT. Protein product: CASSAPQAPQHF.

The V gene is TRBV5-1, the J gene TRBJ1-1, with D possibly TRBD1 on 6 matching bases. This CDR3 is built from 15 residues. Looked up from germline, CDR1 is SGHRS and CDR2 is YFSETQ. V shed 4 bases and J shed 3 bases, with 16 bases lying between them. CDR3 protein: CASSPRGGADTEAFF. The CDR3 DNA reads TGCGCCAGCAGCCCTCGAGGGGGGGCGGACACTGAAGCTTTCTTT.

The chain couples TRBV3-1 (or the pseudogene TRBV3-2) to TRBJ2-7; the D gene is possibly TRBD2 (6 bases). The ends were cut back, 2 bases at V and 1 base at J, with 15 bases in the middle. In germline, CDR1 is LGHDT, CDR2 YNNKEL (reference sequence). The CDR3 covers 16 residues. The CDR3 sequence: CASSQWAGTASYEQYF. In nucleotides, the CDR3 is TGTGCCAGCAGCCAATGGGCCGGGACTGCATCCTACGAGCAGTACTTC.

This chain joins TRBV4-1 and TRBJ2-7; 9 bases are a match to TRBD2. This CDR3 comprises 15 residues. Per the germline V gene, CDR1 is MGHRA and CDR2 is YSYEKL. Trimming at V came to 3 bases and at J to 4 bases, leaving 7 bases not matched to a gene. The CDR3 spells CASSHPTSGAYEQYF. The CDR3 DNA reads TGCGCCAGCAGCCATCCGACTAGCGGAGCGTACGAGCAGTACTTC.

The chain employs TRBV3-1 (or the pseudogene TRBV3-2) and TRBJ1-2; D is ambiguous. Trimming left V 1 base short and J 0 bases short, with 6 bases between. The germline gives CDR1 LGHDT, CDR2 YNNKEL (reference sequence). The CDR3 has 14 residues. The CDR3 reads CASSQGAANYGYTF. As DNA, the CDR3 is TGTGCCAGCAGCCAAGGCGCGGCTAACTATGGCTACACCTTC.

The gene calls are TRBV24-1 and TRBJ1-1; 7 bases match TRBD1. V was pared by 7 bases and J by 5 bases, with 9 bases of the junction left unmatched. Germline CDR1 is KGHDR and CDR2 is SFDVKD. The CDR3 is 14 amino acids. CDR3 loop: CATSSQGKHTEAFF. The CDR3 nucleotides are TGTGCCACCAGCTCACAGGGGAAACATACTGAAGCTTTCTTT.

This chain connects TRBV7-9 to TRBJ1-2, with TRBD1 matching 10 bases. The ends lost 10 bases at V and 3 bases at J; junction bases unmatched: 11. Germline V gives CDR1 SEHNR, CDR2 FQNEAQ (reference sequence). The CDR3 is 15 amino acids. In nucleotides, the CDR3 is TGTGCCACCCACCGACGGGACAGGGGAGACTATGGCTACACCTTC. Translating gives CATHRRDRGDYGYTF.

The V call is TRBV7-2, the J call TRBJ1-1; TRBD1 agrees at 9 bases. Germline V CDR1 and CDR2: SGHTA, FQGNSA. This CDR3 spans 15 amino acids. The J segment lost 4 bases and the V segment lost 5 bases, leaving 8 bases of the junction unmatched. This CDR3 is CASSKRDRVGTEAFF. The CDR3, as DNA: TGTGCCAGCAGCAAAAGGGACAGGGTCGGCACTGAAGCTTTCTTT.

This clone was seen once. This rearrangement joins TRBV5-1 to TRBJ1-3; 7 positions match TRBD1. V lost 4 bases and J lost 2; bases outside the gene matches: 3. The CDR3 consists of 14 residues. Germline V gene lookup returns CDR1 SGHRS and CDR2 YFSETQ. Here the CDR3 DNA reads TGCGCCAGCAGCGGAGGGACAGCTGGAAACACCATATATTTT. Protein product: CASSGGTAGNTIYF.

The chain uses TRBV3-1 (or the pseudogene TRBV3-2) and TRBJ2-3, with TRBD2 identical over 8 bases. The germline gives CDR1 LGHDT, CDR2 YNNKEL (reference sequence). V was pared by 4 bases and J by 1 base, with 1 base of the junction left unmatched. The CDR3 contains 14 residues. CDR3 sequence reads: CASSLGGGTDTQYF. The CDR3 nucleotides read TGTGCCAGCAGCCTCGGGGGGGGCACAGATACGCAGTATTTT.

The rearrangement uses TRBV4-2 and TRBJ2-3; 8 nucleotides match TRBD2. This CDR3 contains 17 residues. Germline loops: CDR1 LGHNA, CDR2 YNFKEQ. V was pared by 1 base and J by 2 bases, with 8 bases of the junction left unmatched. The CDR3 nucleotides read TGTGCCAGCAGCCAAGTATGGAGCGGGGGAACCACAGATACGCAGTATTTT. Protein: CASSQVWSGGTTDTQYF.

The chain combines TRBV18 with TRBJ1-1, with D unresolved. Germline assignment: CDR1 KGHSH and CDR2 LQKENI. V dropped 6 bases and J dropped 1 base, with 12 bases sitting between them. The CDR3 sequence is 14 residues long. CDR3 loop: CASSPGLPNTEAFF. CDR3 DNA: TGTGCCAGCTCGCCCGGACTGCCGAACACTGAAGCTTTCTTT.

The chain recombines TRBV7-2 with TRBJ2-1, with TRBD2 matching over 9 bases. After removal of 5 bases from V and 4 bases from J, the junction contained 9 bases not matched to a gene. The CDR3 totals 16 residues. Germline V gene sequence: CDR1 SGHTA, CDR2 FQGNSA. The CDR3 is CASSAGLAGRYNEQFF. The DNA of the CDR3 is TGTGCCAGCAGCGCTGGGCTAGCGGGGCGGTACAATGAGCAGTTCTTC. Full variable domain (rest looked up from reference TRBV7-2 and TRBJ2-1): GAGVSQSPSNKVTEKGKDVELRCDPISGHTALYWYRQSLGQGLEFLIYFQGNSAPDKSGLPSDRFSAERTGGSVSTLTIQRTQQEDSAVYLCASSAGLAGRYNEQFFGPGTRLTVL.

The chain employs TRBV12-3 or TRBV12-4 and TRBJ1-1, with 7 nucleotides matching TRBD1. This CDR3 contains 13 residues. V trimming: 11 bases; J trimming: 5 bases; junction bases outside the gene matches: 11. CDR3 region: CAAARAGGTEAFF. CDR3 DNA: TGTGCCGCAGCTAGGGCAGGGGGAACTGAAGCTTTCTTT.

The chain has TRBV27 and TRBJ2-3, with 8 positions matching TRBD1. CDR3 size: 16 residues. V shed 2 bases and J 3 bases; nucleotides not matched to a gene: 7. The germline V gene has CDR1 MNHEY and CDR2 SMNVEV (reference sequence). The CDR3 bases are TGTGCCAGCAGTTTAGGGGCAAGGACAGGGACAGATACGCAGTATTTT. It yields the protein CASSLGARTGTDTQYF.